This entry lists 10 T cell receptor beta chains sequenced from one sample in a study of T cell responses to AZD1222 COVID-19 vaccine. The data were produced by immunoSEQ multiplex PCR, yet TCRdb's version contains in-frame clones alone and is incomplete. The sample lists about 200,000 clones; approximately 91% were seen once. The sequencing used peripheral blood, collected 28 days after the second AZD1222 dose. The receptors were gathered from an adult who received the AZD1222 COVID-19 vaccine.

The rearrangement uses TRBV30 and TRBJ1-4; 7 nucleotides agree with TRBD1. V lost 5 bases and J lost 5; bases outside the gene matches: 8. In germline, CDR1 is GTSNPN, CDR2 SVGIG (reference sequence). The CDR3 consists of 14 residues. CDR3 in amino acids: CAWGTGEKNEKLFF. CDR3 bases: TGTGCCTGGGGCACAGGGGAAAAAAATGAAAAACTGTTTTTT.

V and J are TRBV18 and TRBJ2-7; TRBD2 is a possible D gene (7 bases). CDR1 is KGHSH, CDR2 LQKENI, per germline. The CDR3 spans 14 residues. V lost 8 bases and J 2 bases, leaving 16 bases between the germline ends. As DNA, the CDR3 is TGTGCCAGCGCCTTGGGCGGGGGCACCTACGAGCAGTACTTC. Its translation is CASALGGGTYEQYF.

V and J are TRBV5-1 and TRBJ1-2, with D hard to call. Between the trimmed V and J ends, which lost 4 bases and 2 bases, there was a span of 9 bases. This CDR3 is 13 amino acids long. CDR1 and CDR2 from the germline V gene are SGHRS and YFSETQ. CDR3 loop: CASSQDGNYGYTF. CDR3 in DNA: TGCGCCAGCAGCCAGGACGGAAACTATGGCTACACCTTC.

The chain is built from TRBV18 and TRBJ2-1; D is unresolved. The CDR3 is 13 amino acids. Germline V gene lookup returns CDR1 KGHSH and CDR2 LQKENI. V dropped 2 bases and J dropped 8 bases, with 10 bases sitting between them. CDR3 region: CASSPLTMDEQFF. DNA of the CDR3: TGTGCCAGCTCACCATTAACGATGGATGAGCAGTTCTTC.

V is TRBV27 and J is TRBJ1-3, with a weak D call TRBD1 (6 bases). V lost 5 bases, J lost 2 bases, and 10 bases lay in between. Per the germline V gene, CDR1 is MNHEY and CDR2 is SMNVEV (reference sequence). The CDR3 consists of 14 residues. The CDR3 is CASSVRGAGNTIYF. The CDR3, as DNA: TGTGCCAGCAGTGTGAGGGGGGCTGGAAACACCATATATTTT.

Notes on this clone: A much larger clone lies a single base off, so this may be a read error. The identical CDR3 is also encoded by other nucleotide sequences in the sample. The chain combines TRBV3-1 (or the pseudogene TRBV3-2) with TRBJ1-1; D not certain. The germline gives CDR1 LGHDT, CDR2 YNNKEL (reference sequence). V lost 1 base, J lost 1 base, and 4 bases lay in between. The CDR3 runs to 13 residues. CDR3 coding DNA: TGTGCCAGCAGCCAAGGGGGGAACACTGAAGCTTTCTTT. It is translated as CASSQGGNTEAFF.

This chain uses TRBV5-1 with TRBJ2-5; 11 positions agree with TRBD2. CDR3 length equals 16 residues. CDR1 and CDR2 from the germline V gene are SGHRS and YFSETQ. J was trimmed by 2 bases and V by 5 bases; bases with no gene match: 8. The CDR3 loop reads CASRDSGTSGQETQYF. The CDR3 bases are TGCGCCAGCAGAGATTCCGGGACTAGCGGACAAGAGACCCAGTACTTC.

The chain carries TRBV3-1 (or the pseudogene TRBV3-2) and TRBJ1-2, with 9 positions matching TRBD1. The CDR3 runs to 17 residues. Germline CDR1 LGHDT, CDR2 YNNKEL (reference sequence). V trimming: 4 bases; J trimming: 4 bases; junction bases outside the gene matches: 13. The CDR3 reads CASSLGTGSSLLYGYTF. CDR3 DNA sequence: TGTGCCAGCAGCCTGGGGACAGGGAGCTCCCTCCTCTATGGCTACACCTTC.

The V gene is TRBV5-1, the J gene TRBJ1-1; TRBD1 is a possible D gene (6 bases). This CDR3 contains 14 residues. Germline lookup yields CDR1 SGHRS and CDR2 YFSETQ. Trimming took off 1 base at V and 1 base at J, with 8 bases between the two ends. CDR3 nucleotides: TGCGCCAGCAGCTTGTGGACAGAGAACACTGAAGCTTTCTTT. Translating it yields CASSLWTENTEAFF.

This clone was counted once. V and J are TRBV4-1 and TRBJ1-5; 7 bases are a match to TRBD1. The CDR3 is made up of 18 amino acids. The V gene's germline CDR1 is MGHRA and CDR2 YSYEKL. J gave up 0 bases and V 5 bases, and 13 bases lay outside the gene matches. This CDR3 is CASSGKTGTDLSNQPQHF. The CDR3 DNA is TGCGCCAGCAGCGGAAAGACCGGGACAGACCTTAGCAATCAGCCCCAGCATTTT.